The 31 T cell receptor beta chains given below trace back to one sample, sequenced in a study of response to subunit inactivated influenza vaccine. TCRdb redid the calling of the RT-PCR reads with MiXCR, one entry per CDR3 protein. The sample includes hundreds of thousands of distinct CDR3 sequences, about 15% of them seen just once. The specimen was PBMCs from blood, collected approximately 15 days before vaccination. These receptors all come from a man aged 45-65 years who received an inactivated influenza vaccine.

The CDR3 loop reads CASSQSPSTYYNEQFF. In nucleotides, the CDR3 is TGTGCCAGCAGCCAATCCCCCAGCACCTACTACAATGAGCAGTTCTTC. The chain carries TRBV7-2 and TRBJ2-1; D gene uncertain. CDR1 is SGHTA, CDR2 FQGNSA, per germline. Trimming took 5 bases from V and 3 from J, leaving 17 bases between them. The CDR3 sequence is 16 residues long.

This clonotype appeared a few times. The chain carries TRBV12-3 or TRBV12-4 and TRBJ1-2; 9 bases are shared with TRBD1. Trimming took 6 bases from V and 2 from J; bases not matched to a gene: 4. The length of the CDR3 is 14 residues. CDR3 amino acids: CASRGQGLNYGYTF. The CDR3 DNA follows: TGTGCCAGCAGGGGACAGGGCTTGAACTATGGCTACACCTTC.

In its sample, this clonotype was seen a few times. The chain carries TRBV7-9 and TRBJ2-3; 7 bases match TRBD2. CDR1 is SEHNR, CDR2 FQNEAQ, per germline (reference sequence). The trim removed 7 bases at V and 2 bases at J, leaving 6 bases unmatched. The CDR3 contains 14 residues. As DNA, the CDR3 is TGTGCCAGCACCATCCGGGACTACACAGATACGCAGTATTTT. Translated: CASTIRDYTDTQYF.

This clonotype was detected a few times. The J gene is TRBJ2-7, the V gene TRBV5-1, with D perhaps TRBD2 (6 bases). CDR3 length: 14 amino acids. Germline V gene lookup returns CDR1 SGHRS and CDR2 YFSETQ. V was trimmed by 2 bases and J by 5 bases, leaving 14 bases between them. CDR3: CASSFGTEGDEQYF. The DNA of the CDR3 is TGCGCCAGCAGCTTCGGGACTGAGGGAGACGAGCAGTACTTC.

The chain recombines TRBV24-1 with TRBJ2-5; TRBD2 agrees at 16 bases. The trim removed 3 bases at V and 3 bases at J, leaving 6 bases unmatched. Germline-derived CDR1 and CDR2 are KGHDR and SFDVKD. The CDR3 spans 18 residues. The CDR3 sequence: CATSDPSGTSGGEETQYF. The CDR3 nucleotides are TGTGCCACCAGTGATCCTTCCGGGACTAGCGGGGGGGAAGAGACCCAGTACTTC.

In DNA form, the CDR3 reads TGTGCCTGGAGTGTATCGCTAGTTTCCACAGATACGCAGTATTTT. This codes for CAWSVSLVSTDTQYF. The gene calls are TRBV30 and TRBJ2-3; D gene ambiguous. This CDR3 has 15 amino acids. V was trimmed by 0 bases and J by 2 bases, leaving 12 bases between them. CDR1 is GTSNPN and CDR2 is SVGIG in the germline V gene (reference sequence).

This rearrangement joins TRBV11-3 to TRBJ2-4; D perhaps matches TRBD1 (6 bases). Trimming left V 5 bases short and J 1 base short, with 12 bases between. CDR1 and CDR2 from the germline V gene are SGHNT and YENEEA. This CDR3 spans 15 amino acids. CDR3 loop: CASSTGTLAKNIQYF. The CDR3, as DNA: TGTGCCAGCAGCACCGGGACATTGGCCAAAAACATTCAGTACTTC.

This clonotype has at least ten counts. This chain connects TRBV12-3 or TRBV12-4 to TRBJ1-1; no reliable D call. The CDR3 is 12 residues long. The V and J ends lost 8 bases and 5 bases respectively, with 12 bases between them. CDR3 in amino acids: CASSPIKTEAFF. The CDR3 bases are TGTGCCAGCTCCCCAATAAAAACTGAAGCTTTCTTT.

The rearrangement uses TRBV4-3 and TRBJ2-2; 9 bases map to TRBD2. This CDR3 region has 18 residues. V lost 0 bases and J lost 3; bases outside the gene matches: 8. The V gene's germline CDR1 is LGHNA and CDR2 YSLEER. The CDR3 sequence is CASSQDPGRGGDTGELFF. The DNA for the CDR3 is TGCGCCAGCAGCCAAGATCCTGGGCGGGGGGGCGACACCGGGGAGCTGTTTTTT.

This rearrangement joins TRBV30 to TRBJ2-2, with 7 bases aligning to TRBD1. CDR1 and CDR2 from the germline V gene are GTSNPN and SVGIG (reference sequence). CDR3 size: 15 residues. With V trimmed by 0 bases and J by 3 bases, 4 bases remained unmatched. The CDR3 loop is CAWSVKGADTGELFF. The CDR3 region has the DNA TGTGCCTGGAGTGTAAAGGGGGCCGACACCGGGGAGCTGTTTTTT.

V is TRBV27 and J is TRBJ2-7; 9 nucleotides match TRBD2. CDR1 and CDR2 (germline): MNHEY, SMNVEV (reference sequence). Losses at the gene ends were 6 bases for V and 7 bases for J; bases not matched to a gene: 16. The CDR3 is 16 residues long. CDR3: CASSPLGAGGSSEQYF. For the CDR3, the DNA is TGTGCCAGCAGCCCCCTAGGAGCGGGAGGCTCGAGTGAGCAGTACTTC.

This clonotype was seen a few times. This chain joins TRBV5-1 and TRBJ2-7, with D perhaps TRBD2 (6 bases). The CDR3 is 11 amino acids. Per germline, CDR1 SGHRS and CDR2 YFSETQ. Trimming shortened V by 7 bases and J by 5 bases, and 10 bases separated the two germline ends. The chain's CDR3 is CASGEEDEQYF. In nucleotides, the CDR3 is TGCGCCAGCGGGGAGGAGGACGAGCAGTACTTC.

This clonotype was counted between two and nine times. The genes are TRBV20-1 and TRBJ2-7, with D possibly being TRBD1 or TRBD2 (5 bases each). Germline V gives CDR1 DFQATT, CDR2 SNEGSKA (reference sequence). Trimming stripped 6 bases from V and 4 bases from J, with 19 bases between. This CDR3 has 14 residues. The CDR3 protein is CSALPGTPAYEQYF. CDR3 bases: TGCAGTGCGCTCCCCGGGACCCCTGCTTACGAGCAGTACTTC.

This chain links TRBV12-3 or TRBV12-4 with TRBJ1-6, with D possibly matching TRBD1 (5 bases). The V gene lost 3 bases and the J gene lost 9 bases, with 15 bases spanning the gap. The CDR3 spans 15 residues. The CDR3 loop reads CASSLELPGASPLHF. The CDR3 DNA sequence: TGTGCCAGCAGTTTGGAGCTCCCCGGGGCTTCACCCCTCCACTTT.

The V call is TRBV4-2, the J call TRBJ2-7; D possibly corresponds to TRBD2 (6 bases). V shed 0 bases and J shed 2 bases, with 14 bases lying between them. The CDR3 sequence is 16 residues long. Germline CDR1 reads LGHNA; CDR2 reads YNFKEQ. The CDR3 coding sequence is TGTGCCAGCAGCCAAGATCCGGGGGACGGAGCCTACGAGCAGTACTTC. As protein: CASSQDPGDGAYEQYF.

This clonotype was counted a few times. The genes are TRBV24-1 and TRBJ2-1; the D gene is possibly TRBD2 (5 bases). Germline-derived CDR1 and CDR2 are KGHDR and SFDVKD. CDR3 length equals 14 residues. V was cut by 0 bases and J by 7 bases, with 9 bases left in between. This chain's CDR3 is CATSDLSGWNEQFF. CDR3 nucleotides: TGTGCCACCAGTGATTTGTCGGGATGGAATGAGCAGTTCTTC.

The chain has TRBV20-1 and TRBJ2-7; 11 bases align to TRBD2. This CDR3 region has 15 residues. Germline CDR1 reads DFQATT; CDR2 reads SNEGSKA (reference sequence). Trimming removed 2 bases from V and 7 bases from J; junction bases left unmatched: 10. The CDR3: CSARPGSGRAREQYF. The DNA of the CDR3 is TGCAGTGCTAGACCGGGTAGCGGGAGGGCCCGGGAGCAGTACTTC.

This clonotype has a handful of counts. This chain connects TRBV20-1 to TRBJ2-2, with 9 bases fitting TRBD2. Germline CDR1 DFQATT, CDR2 SNEGSKA (reference sequence). The CDR3 runs to 14 residues. The ends lost 4 bases at V and 4 bases at J; junction bases unmatched: 4. The CDR3 bases are TGCAGTGCTAAAGCGGGAGGATCCACCGGGGAGCTGTTTTTT. Its translation: CSAKAGGSTGELFF.

In this sample, this clonotype turned up a few times. This rearrangement joins TRBV27 to TRBJ2-3; 7 nucleotides align to TRBD2. The J segment lost 1 base and the V segment lost 6 bases, leaving 4 bases of the junction unmatched. Germline V lookup: CDR1 MNHEY, CDR2 SMNVEV (reference sequence). The CDR3 covers 14 residues. In DNA form, the CDR3 reads TGTGCCAGCAGGCGGGAGATTGGCACAGATACGCAGTATTTT. The encoded protein is CASRREIGTDTQYF.

The rearrangement uses TRBV2 and TRBJ2-5, with D unclear. V dropped 1 base and J dropped 1 base, with 7 bases sitting between them. Germline CDR1 SNHLY, CDR2 FYNNEI. This CDR3 comprises 14 residues. CDR3 sequence (DNA): TGTGCCAGCAGTGAAGTTGAGTTCCAAGAGACCCAGTACTTC. This gives the protein CASSEVEFQETQYF. Variable domain in full (rest from reference TRBV2 and TRBJ2-5): EPEVTQTPSHQVTQMGQEVILRCVPISNHLYFYWYRQILGQKVEFLVSFYNNEISEKSEIFDDQFSVERPDGSNFTLKIRSTKLEDSAMYFCASSEVEFQETQYFGPGTRLLVL.

Ten or more counts support this clonotype. V and J are TRBV5-1 and TRBJ1-2; tentative D call: TRBD1 (5 bases). Trimming removed 4 bases from V and 2 bases from J, with 12 bases in between. The CDR3 totals 14 residues. The germline CDR1 and CDR2 sequences are SGHRS and YFSETQ. DNA of the CDR3: TGCGCCAGCAGCCCGGGCGACAGAAACTATGGCTACACCTTC. It yields the protein CASSPGDRNYGYTF.

The chain is built from TRBV28 and TRBJ1-5; 9 bases are a match to TRBD1. The CDR3 sequence is 20 residues long. Germline trimming cut 7 bases from V and 1 base from J; bases unmatched to any gene: 20. Germline CDR1 MDHEN, CDR2 SYDVKM. CDR3 sequence: CASIPRGYRGRHGSNQPQHF. The CDR3 DNA follows: TGTGCCAGCATCCCTCGGGGGTACAGGGGGCGCCACGGCAGCAATCAGCCCCAGCATTTT.

The V and J genes are TRBV9 and TRBJ2-1, with no clear D. Looked up from germline, CDR1 is SGDLS and CDR2 is YYNGEE. This CDR3 contains 15 residues. V was clipped by 6 bases and J by 6 bases, with 19 bases between them. This chain's CDR3 is CASTTAPLQSNEQFF. The CDR3 nucleotides read TGTGCCAGCACCACAGCCCCCTTGCAGTCCAATGAGCAGTTCTTC.

V is TRBV5-8 and J is TRBJ1-4, with D possibly TRBD1 on 6 matching bases. There are 15 residues in the CDR3. V was shortened by 4 bases and J by 6 bases, with 16 bases between the two germline ends. The germline V gene has CDR1 SGHTS and CDR2 YDEGEE. CDR3 residues: CASSLQTGGDEKLFF. DNA of the CDR3: TGTGCCAGCAGCCTCCAGACAGGAGGGGATGAAAAACTGTTTTTT.

This clonotype was recorded a few times. This chain uses TRBV6-1 with TRBJ2-5, with 7 bases that match TRBD2. The V gene's germline CDR1 is MNHNS and CDR2 SASEGT. The CDR3 has 17 amino acids. V lost 0 bases and J lost 0; bases outside the gene matches: 7. As DNA, the CDR3 is TGTGCCAGCAGTGAAGCCCCGGCTAGCGGATACCAAGAGACCCAGTACTTC. This codes for CASSEAPASGYQETQYF.

This clonotype came up a few times. The rearrangement links TRBV3-1 to TRBJ1-4; D is undetermined. CDR3 size: 15 residues. The V gene's germline CDR1 is LGHDT and CDR2 YNNKEL (reference sequence). Trimming took off 4 bases at V and 0 bases at J, with 9 bases between the two ends. CDR3 coding DNA: TGTGCCAGCAGCCTCTACACTTCAACTAATGAAAAACTGTTTTTT. It specifies CASSLYTSTNEKLFF. Filled out from reference TRBV3-1 and TRBJ1-4, the complete variable domain reads DTAVSQTPKYLVTQMGNDKSIKCEQNLGHDTMYWYKQDSKKFLKIMFSYNNKELIINETVPNRFSPKSPDKAHLNLHINSLELGDSAVYFCASSLYTSTNEKLFFGSGTQLSVL.

This clonotype was seen many times. The chain is built from TRBV4-3 and TRBJ2-1; 7 nucleotides match TRBD2. CDR3 size: 14 residues. The germline V gene encodes CDR1 LGHNA and CDR2 YSLEER. J was trimmed by 9 bases and V by 5 bases; bases with no gene match: 10. CDR3 region: CASSSHLGGSEQFF. In DNA, the CDR3 is TGCGCCAGCAGCTCGCACCTGGGCGGGAGTGAGCAGTTCTTC.

Ten or more counts support this clonotype. The chain couples TRBV12-3 or TRBV12-4 to TRBJ2-5, with TRBD1 matching over 7 bases. The CDR3 covers 14 residues. V trimming: 5 bases; J trimming: 2 bases; junction bases outside the gene matches: 5. The CDR3 sequence is CASSPGTDQETQYF. CDR3 bases: TGTGCCAGCAGTCCCGGGACAGATCAAGAGACCCAGTACTTC.

V is TRBV4-3 and J is TRBJ2-1; D gene unclear. This CDR3 comprises 15 residues. Trimming removed 0 bases at V and 6 bases at J, with 12 bases between. From germline, CDR1 is LGHNA and CDR2 YSLEER. The chain's CDR3 is CASSQDRGVSNEQFF. The CDR3 nucleotides are TGCGCCAGCAGCCAAGATCGTGGGGTTTCCAATGAGCAGTTCTTC.

Only a few counts were recorded for this clonotype. CDR3 protein: CASSLGDRGITDTQYF. The CDR3 DNA reads as TGTGCCAGCAGCTTAGGGGACAGGGGGATCACAGATACGCAGTATTTT. The chain uses TRBV7-8 and TRBJ2-3; 11 nucleotides line up with TRBD1. This CDR3 is built from 16 residues. Trimming at V came to 1 base and at J to 2 bases, leaving 2 bases not matched to a gene. Germline values: CDR1 SGHVS, CDR2 FQNEAQ.

This chain joins TRBV28 and TRBJ1-2, with 7 bases that match TRBD1. Germline V gene lookup returns CDR1 MDHEN and CDR2 SYDVKM. Trimming took 8 bases from V and 1 from J; bases not matched to a gene: 16. The CDR3 is made up of 17 amino acids. The CDR3 nucleotides are TGTGCCAGCGCCACACAAATAGGGACAGAAGTTAACTATGGCTACACCTTC. Translated: CASATQIGTEVNYGYTF.